This TCR beta chain comes out of a study of blood T cell repertoires in COVID-19. Study background: The United States, Italy and Spain supplied acute and convalescent COVID-19 samples. From T cells, B-cell-depleted T cells, or PBMCs came the material, which was cDNA or gDNA.

The CDR3 runs to 14 residues. The V gene end was trimmed by 5 bases and the J gene end by 4 bases; junction bases not matched to a gene: 6. Germline CDR1 reads SEHNR; CDR2 reads FQNEAQ (reference sequence). Libraries were prepared by immunoSEQ multiplex PCR; TCRdb keeps only in-frame clonotypes and omits some of them. The sample records 130,000 to 150,000 clones, around 81% being singletons. This TCR came from a human donor with acute or convalescent COVID-19. The donor label of this sample is uncertain. The chain recombines TRBV7-9 with TRBJ1-2; 8 bases match TRBD1. Specimen: peripheral blood. The CDR3 nucleotides are TGTGCCAGCAGCCCCAGGGGGCTAGGCTATGGCTACACCTTC. Its translation is CASSPRGLGYGYTF.